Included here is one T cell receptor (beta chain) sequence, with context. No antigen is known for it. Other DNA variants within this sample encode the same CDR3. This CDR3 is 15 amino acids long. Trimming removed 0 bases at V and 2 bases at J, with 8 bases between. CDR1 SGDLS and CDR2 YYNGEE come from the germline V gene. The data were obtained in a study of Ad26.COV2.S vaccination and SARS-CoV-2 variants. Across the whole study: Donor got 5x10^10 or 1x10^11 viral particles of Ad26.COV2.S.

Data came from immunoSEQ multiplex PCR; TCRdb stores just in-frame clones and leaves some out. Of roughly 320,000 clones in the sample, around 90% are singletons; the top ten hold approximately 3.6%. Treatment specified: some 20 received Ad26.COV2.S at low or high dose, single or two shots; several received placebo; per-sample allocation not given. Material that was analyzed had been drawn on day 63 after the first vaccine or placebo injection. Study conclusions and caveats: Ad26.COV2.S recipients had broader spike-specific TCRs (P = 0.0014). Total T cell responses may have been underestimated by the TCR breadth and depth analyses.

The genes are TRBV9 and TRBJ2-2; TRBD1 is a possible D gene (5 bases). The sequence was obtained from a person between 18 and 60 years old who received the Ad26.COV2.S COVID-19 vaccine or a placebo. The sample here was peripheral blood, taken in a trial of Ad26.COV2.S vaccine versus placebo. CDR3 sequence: CASSVGGLNTGELFF. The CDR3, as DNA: TGTGCCAGCAGCGTAGGGGGCCTAAACACCGGGGAGCTGTTTTTT.